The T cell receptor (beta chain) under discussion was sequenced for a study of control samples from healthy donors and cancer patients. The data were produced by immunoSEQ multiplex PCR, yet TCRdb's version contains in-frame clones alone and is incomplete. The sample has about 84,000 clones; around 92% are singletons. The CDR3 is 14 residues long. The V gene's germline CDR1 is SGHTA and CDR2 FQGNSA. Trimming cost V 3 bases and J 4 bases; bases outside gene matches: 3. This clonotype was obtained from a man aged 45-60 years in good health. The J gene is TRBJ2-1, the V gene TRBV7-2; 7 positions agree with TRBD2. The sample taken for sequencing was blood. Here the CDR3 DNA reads TGTGCCAGCAGCTTGGCTAGCGGATACAATGAGCAGTTCTTC. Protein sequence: CASSLASGYNEQFF.